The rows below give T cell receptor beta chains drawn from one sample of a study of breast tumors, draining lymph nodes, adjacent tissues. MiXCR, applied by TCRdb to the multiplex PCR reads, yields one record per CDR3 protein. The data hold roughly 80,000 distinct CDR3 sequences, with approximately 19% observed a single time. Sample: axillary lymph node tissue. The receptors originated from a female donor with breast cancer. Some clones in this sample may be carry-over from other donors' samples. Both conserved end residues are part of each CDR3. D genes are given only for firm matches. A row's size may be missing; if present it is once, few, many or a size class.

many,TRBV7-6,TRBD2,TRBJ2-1,CASSLEGLAGDNEQFF,TGTGCCAGCAGCTTAGAGGGGCTAGCGGGAGACAATGAGCAGTTCTTC
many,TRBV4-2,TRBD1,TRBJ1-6,CASSQDRDRANSPLHF,TGTGCCAGCAGCCAAGATCGCGACAGGGCCAATTCACCCCTCCACTTT
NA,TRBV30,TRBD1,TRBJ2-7,CAWSIPGTAISYEQYF,TGTGCCTGGAGTATTCCCGGGACAGCTATCTCCTACGAGCAGTACTTC
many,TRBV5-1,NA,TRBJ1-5,CASSLDRENQPQHF,TGCGCCAGCAGCTTGGACAGGGAGAACCAGCCCCAGCATTTT
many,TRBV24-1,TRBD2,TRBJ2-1,CATSDFRLAGVGAYNEQFF,TGTGCCACCAGTGATTTCCGACTAGCGGGAGTCGGGGCCTACAATGAGCAGTTCTTC
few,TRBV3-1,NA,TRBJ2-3,CASSHSGKQYF,TGTGCCAGCAGCCATAGCGGAAAGCAGTATTTT
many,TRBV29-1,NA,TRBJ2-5,CSASRQAQETQYF,TGCAGCGCCTCTCGACAGGCACAAGAGACCCAGTACTTC
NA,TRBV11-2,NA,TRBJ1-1,CASSPTDTLSEAFF,TGTGCCAGCAGCCCGACAGACACACTGAGTGAAGCTTTCTTT
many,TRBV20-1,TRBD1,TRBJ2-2,CSARRGGARVTGELFF,TGCAGTGCTAGGCGAGGGGGCGCGCGAGTCACCGGGGAGCTGTTTTTT
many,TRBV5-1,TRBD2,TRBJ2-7,CASSLAGGDEQYF,TGCGCCAGCAGCTTGGCCGGGGGGGACGAGCAGTACTTC
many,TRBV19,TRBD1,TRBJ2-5,CATSRTGTGLETQYF,TGTGCCACCTCCCGGACAGGGACAGGATTGGAGACCCAGTACTTC
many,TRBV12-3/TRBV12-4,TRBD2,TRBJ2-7,CASSLGAGALSEQYF,TGTGCCAGCAGTTTAGGTGCGGGAGCCCTTTCCGAGCAGTACTTC
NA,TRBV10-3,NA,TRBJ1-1,CAISDLVKTEAFF,TGTGCCATCAGTGACCTAGTTAAGACTGAAGCTTTCTTT
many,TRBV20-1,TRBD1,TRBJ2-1,CSGRGTGPYNEQFF,TGCAGTGGGAGGGGGACAGGGCCCTACAATGAGCAGTTCTTC
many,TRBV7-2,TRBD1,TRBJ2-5,CASSLGQGKTQYF,TGTGCCAGCAGCCTCGGACAGGGAAAGACCCAGTACTTC